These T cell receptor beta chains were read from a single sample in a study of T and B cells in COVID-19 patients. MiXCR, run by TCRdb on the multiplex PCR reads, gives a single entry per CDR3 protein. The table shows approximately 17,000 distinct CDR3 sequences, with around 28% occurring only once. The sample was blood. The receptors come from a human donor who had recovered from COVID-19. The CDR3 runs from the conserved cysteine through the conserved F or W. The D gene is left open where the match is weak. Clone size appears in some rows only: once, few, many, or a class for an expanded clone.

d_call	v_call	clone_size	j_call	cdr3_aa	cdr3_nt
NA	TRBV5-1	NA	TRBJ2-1	CASSLDGAWGNEQFF	TGCGCCAGCAGCTTGGACGGGGCGTGGGGGAATGAGCAGTTCTTC
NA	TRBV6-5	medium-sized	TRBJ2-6	CASSYSMTSGANVLTF	TGTGCCAGCAGTTACTCGATGACCTCTGGGGCCAACGTCCTGACTTTC
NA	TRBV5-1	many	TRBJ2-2	CASSLLTGELFF	TGCGCCAGCAGCTTGTTGACCGGGGAGCTGTTTTTT
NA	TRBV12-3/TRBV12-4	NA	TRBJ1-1	CASSLVQGYTKAFF	TGTGCCAGCAGTTTAGTTCAGGGATATACTAAAGCTTTCTTT
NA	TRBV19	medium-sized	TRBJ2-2	CASSFNNLGELFF	TGTGCCAGTAGTTTCAACAACCTTGGGGAGCTGTTTTTT
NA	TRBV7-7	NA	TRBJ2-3	CASSLMVASGTDTQYF	TGTGCCAGCAGCTTAATGGTGGCTAGCGGCACAGATACGCAGTATTTT
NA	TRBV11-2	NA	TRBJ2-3	CASSLLPDSGTDTQYF	TGTGCCAGCAGCTTATTACCGGACTCTGGCACAGATACGCAGTATTTT
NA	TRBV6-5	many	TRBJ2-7	CASSYSVFYEQYF	TGTGCCAGCAGTTACTCGGTCTTCTACGAGCAGTACTTC
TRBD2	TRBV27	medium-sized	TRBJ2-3	CASSRASGHTDTQYF	TGTGCCAGCAGCCGAGCTAGCGGGCACACAGATACGCAGTATTTT
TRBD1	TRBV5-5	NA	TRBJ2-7	CASSFSQGQGFFEQYF	TGCGCCAGCAGCTTCTCTCAGGGACAGGGATTTTTCGAGCAGTACTTC
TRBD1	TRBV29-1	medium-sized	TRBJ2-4	CSVGGKRGQGGIQYF	TGCAGCGTTGGGGGGAAAAGGGGACAGGGTGGCATTCAGTACTTC
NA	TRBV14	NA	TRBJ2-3	CASSLRPSGDTQYF	TGTGCCAGCAGCCTCCGTCCGTCTGGGGATACGCAGTATTTT
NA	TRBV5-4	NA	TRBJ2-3	CASSRVRDLSTDTQYF	TGTGCCAGCAGCCGGGTGAGGGACCTCAGCACAGATACGCAGTATTTT
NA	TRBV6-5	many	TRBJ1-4	CASSYEGIREKLFF	TGTGCCAGCAGTTACGAGGGGATTCGGGAAAAACTGTTTTTT
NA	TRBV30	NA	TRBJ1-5	CAWSVRGQGNQPQHF	TGTGCCTGGAGTGTACGGGGGCAGGGAAATCAGCCCCAGCATTTT
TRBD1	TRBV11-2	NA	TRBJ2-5	CASSFGQGAALETQYF	TGTGCCAGCAGCTTTGGACAGGGGGCTGCTCTGGAGACCCAGTACTTC
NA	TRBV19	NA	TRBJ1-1	CARSIDEGTNTEAFF	TGTGCCAGAAGTATAGATGAGGGGACGAACACTGAAGCTTTCTTT
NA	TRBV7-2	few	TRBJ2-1	CASSLGPGLAPYNEQFF	TGTGCCAGCAGCTTAGGCCCGGGACTTGCCCCCTACAATGAGCAGTTCTTC
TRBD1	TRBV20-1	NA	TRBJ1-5	CSGGGTGGANQPQHF	TGCAGTGGAGGGGGGACAGGGGGTGCCAATCAGCCCCAGCATTTT
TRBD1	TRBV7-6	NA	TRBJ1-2	CASSLGTGATYGYTF	TGTGCCAGCAGCTTGGGGACAGGGGCAACCTATGGCTACACCTTC
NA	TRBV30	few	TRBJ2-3	CASVTRADTQYF	TGTGCCTCAGTTACTCGGGCAGATACGCAGTATTTT